The 28 T cell receptor beta chains below come from one sample, sequenced in a study of blood T cell repertoires in COVID-19. TCRdb's table, derived via immunoSEQ multiplex PCR, lists solely in-frame clones and lacks some. The table includes a few hundred thousand clones, approximately 89% detected once. The sample comprised peripheral blood. The receptors derive from a woman aged 50 to 60 with acute or convalescent COVID-19.

The rearrangement uses TRBV7-9 and TRBJ2-1; 8 nucleotides match TRBD2. The V segment lost 4 bases and the J segment 7 bases; nucleotides outside the gene matches: 9. CDR1 and CDR2 from the germline V gene are SEHNR and FQNEAQ (reference sequence). The length of the CDR3 is 15 residues. The CDR3 DNA reads TGTGCCAGCAGCTCTAGAGCGGGAGAATGGAATGAGCAGTTCTTC. It specifies CASSSRAGEWNEQFF. Using reference TRBV7-9 and TRBJ2-1 for the parts outside the CDR3, the full variable domain is DTGVSQNPRHKITKRGQNVTFRCDPISEHNRLYWYRQTLGQGPEFLTYFQNEAQLEKSRLLSDRFSAERPKGSFSTLEIQRTEQGDSAMYLCASSSRAGEWNEQFFGPGTRLTVL.

The chain carries TRBV18 and TRBJ1-1; a weak D match, TRBD1 (5 bases). Germline V gives CDR1 KGHSH, CDR2 LQKENI. This CDR3 comprises 15 residues. Trimming left V 2 bases short and J 0 bases short, with 10 bases between. CDR3 region: CASSPVADMNTEAFF. CDR3 coding DNA: TGTGCCAGCTCACCAGTAGCGGACATGAACACTGAAGCTTTCTTT. The variable domain in full, with the rest retrieved from reference TRBV18 and TRBJ1-1, is NAGVMQNPRHLVRRRGQEARLRCSPMKGHSHVYWYRQLPEEGLKFMVYLQKENIIDESGMPKERFSAEFPKEGPSILRIQQVVRGDSAAYFCASSPVADMNTEAFFGQGTRLTVV.

The CDR3 here is CASLESPAYEQYF. The CDR3 DNA reads TGTGCCAGCCTCGAATCGCCGGCCTACGAGCAGTACTTC. This sequence joins TRBV7-4 and TRBJ2-7; D is uncertain. Looked up from germline, CDR1 is SGHVT and CDR2 is SQSDAQ. This CDR3 is 13 amino acids long. The ends were cut back, 8 bases at V and 2 bases at J, with 13 bases in the middle.

The V call is TRBV7-9, the J call TRBJ2-2; 7 nucleotides align to TRBD2. CDR1 is SEHNR, CDR2 FQNEAQ, per germline (reference sequence). The CDR3 loop spans 14 amino acids. Trimming took 11 bases from V and 7 from J; bases not matched to a gene: 13. The CDR3 protein is CAAMGGSPIGELFF. In DNA, the CDR3 is TGTGCCGCCATGGGGGGGAGTCCTATCGGGGAGCTGTTTTTT.

J is TRBJ2-5 and V is TRBV2, with 8 bases fitting TRBD1. The trim removed 6 bases at V and 1 base at J, leaving 7 bases unmatched. The germline CDR1 and CDR2 sequences are SNHLY and FYNNEI. The CDR3 has 15 residues. The CDR3 DNA sequence: TGTGCCAGCAGACCAGACAGGGGAAGCCAAGAGACCCAGTACTTC. Its protein product is CASRPDRGSQETQYF.

J is TRBJ1-5 and V is TRBV29-1; no firm D call. The germline V and J ends were trimmed by 4 bases and 0 bases, with 7 bases remaining between them. Germline values: CDR1 SQVTM, CDR2 ANQGSEA. The CDR3 length is 13 residues. The CDR3 DNA reads as TGCAGCGTTGTTGAGAATAGCAATCAGCCCCAGCATTTT. The encoded protein is CSVVENSNQPQHF.

The chain carries TRBV28 and TRBJ1-5, with 8 nucleotides matching TRBD1. CDR3 length: 15 amino acids. CDR1 MDHEN and CDR2 SYDVKM come from the germline V gene. Trimming at V came to 5 bases and at J to 3 bases, leaving 6 bases not matched to a gene. In DNA form, the CDR3 reads TGTGCCAGCAGTCCCGGGGGACAGGACAATCAGCCCCAGCATTTT. Translating gives CASSPGGQDNQPQHF.

V and J are TRBV7-9 and TRBJ1-2; maybe TRBD1 (6 bases). The length of the CDR3 is 14 residues. Germline V gives CDR1 SEHNR, CDR2 FQNEAQ (reference sequence). V lost 7 bases to trimming and J lost 4 bases, with 16 bases between them. In DNA, the CDR3 is TGTGCCAGCACCTCTAGTGGGGGCGGCTATGGCTACACCTTC. Amino acids: CASTSSGGGYGYTF.

This chain links TRBV7-9 with TRBJ2-5; 9 bases agree with TRBD2. The CDR3 length is 15 residues. In germline, CDR1 is SEHNR, CDR2 FQNEAQ (reference sequence). The ends lost 5 bases at V and 3 bases at J; junction bases unmatched: 7. This CDR3 is CASSPRGGREETQYF. The CDR3 coding sequence is TGTGCCAGCAGCCCGCGGGGGGGCCGGGAAGAGACCCAGTACTTC. Full variable domain (rest looked up from reference TRBV7-9 and TRBJ2-5): DTGVSQNPRHKITKRGQNVTFRCDPISEHNRLYWYRQTLGQGPEFLTYFQNEAQLEKSRLLSDRFSAERPKGSFSTLEIQRTEQGDSAMYLCASSPRGGREETQYFGPGTRLLVL.

This chain joins TRBV4-2 and TRBJ2-7, with D perhaps matching TRBD2 (7 bases). The V gene lost 0 bases and the J gene lost 4 bases, with 16 bases spanning the gap. Germline V gene data show CDR1 as LGHNA and CDR2 as YNFKEQ. The CDR3 runs 16 residues. The CDR3 DNA follows: TGTGCCAGCAGCCAAGAGGGGGCGGGAGCAACTTACGAGCAGTACTTC. Protein sequence: CASSQEGAGATYEQYF.

The chain is built from TRBV28 and TRBJ2-1, with 12 bases fitting TRBD2. The CDR3 contains 15 residues. V lost 6 bases and J lost 5; bases outside the gene matches: 5. Germline CDR1 is MDHEN and CDR2 is SYDVKM. The CDR3 DNA reads TGTGCCAGCAGCACCCGGACTAGCGGGAACAATGAGCAGTTCTTC. This sequence encodes CASSTRTSGNNEQFF.

This sequence joins TRBV24-1 and TRBJ1-2; D not certain. The CDR3 totals 14 residues. Trimming shortened V by 4 bases and J by 2 bases, and 10 bases separated the two germline ends. The germline V gene has CDR1 KGHDR and CDR2 SFDVKD. The DNA for the CDR3 is TGTGCCACCAGTGACCCGACTTCGAACTATGGCTACACCTTC. It is translated as CATSDPTSNYGYTF.

This chain uses TRBV18 with TRBJ2-3; 8 bases agree with TRBD2. This CDR3 spans 18 amino acids. The J segment lost 2 bases and the V segment lost 6 bases, leaving 16 bases of the junction unmatched. CDR1 is KGHSH and CDR2 is LQKENI in the germline V gene. CDR3 protein: CASSVRPVAGSTTDTQYF. CDR3 coding DNA: TGTGCCAGCTCTGTACGACCGGTAGCGGGATCTACCACAGATACGCAGTATTTT.

This sequence joins TRBV28 and TRBJ2-7; 11 bases are a match to TRBD2. The CDR3 has 18 residues. Germline V gives CDR1 MDHEN, CDR2 SYDVKM. V was pared by 5 bases and J by 7 bases, with 19 bases of the junction left unmatched. CDR3 coding DNA: TGTGCCAGCAGTAGGGGACTAGCGGCAGGAGGGGGGGCTTGGGAGCAGTACTTC. Translated, it gives CASSRGLAAGGGAWEQYF.

The chain uses TRBV24-1 and TRBJ2-1; TRBD2 agrees at 13 bases. In germline, CDR1 is KGHDR, CDR2 SFDVKD. The CDR3 is 15 amino acids. V lost 9 bases and J lost 9; bases outside the gene matches: 10. DNA of the CDR3: TGTGCCACCGGGTCCGGGACTAGCGGGATCGGTGAGCAGTTCTTC. This gives the protein CATGSGTSGIGEQFF.

The genes are TRBV7-3 and TRBJ2-6; D may be TRBD2 (6 bases). Trimming shortened V by 1 base and J by 0 bases, and 7 bases separated the two germline ends. This CDR3 contains 16 residues. Germline V gives CDR1 SGHTA, CDR2 FQGTGA. CDR3 loop: CASSLMGGSGANVLTF. The CDR3 DNA reads as TGTGCCAGCAGCTTAATGGGAGGCTCTGGGGCCAACGTCCTGACTTTC.

The V and J genes are TRBV6-4 and TRBJ1-1; possibly TRBD1 for D (6 bases). V was clipped by 9 bases and J by 2 bases, with 16 bases between them. The CDR3 sequence is 14 residues long. Germline CDR1 MRHNA, CDR2 SNTAGT. The CDR3 DNA is TGTGCCAGTCGTGTACAGGGCTTAAACACTGAAGCTTTCTTT. Translating gives CASRVQGLNTEAFF.

This chain connects TRBV5-6 to TRBJ2-3, with 7 bases fitting TRBD2. Germline V gene data show CDR1 as SGHDT and CDR2 as YYEEEE. J gave up 2 bases and V 4 bases, and 7 bases lay outside the gene matches. This CDR3 is built from 15 residues. CDR3 DNA: TGTGCCAGCAGCACGGTGCGGGACTACACAGATACGCAGTATTTT. It encodes CASSTVRDYTDTQYF.

The chain couples TRBV7-8 to TRBJ1-3, with D possibly TRBD1 on 5 matching bases. Trimming removed 0 bases from V and 8 bases from J, with 14 bases in between. This CDR3 has 15 residues. Looked up from germline, CDR1 is SGHVS and CDR2 is FQNEAQ. The CDR3 region is CASSLAVNPGDTIYF. Written as DNA, the CDR3 is TGTGCCAGCAGCTTAGCGGTCAACCCGGGGGACACCATATATTTT.

The chain joins TRBV28 to TRBJ2-7, with D possibly being TRBD1 (6 bases). CDR3 length equals 14 residues. The germline gives CDR1 MDHEN, CDR2 SYDVKM. Trimming left V 5 bases short and J 3 bases short, with 14 bases between. Written as DNA, the CDR3 is TGTGCCAGCAGTCCCCCTGGACAGTACTACGAGCAGTACTTC. Its protein product is CASSPPGQYYEQYF.

The CDR3 DNA is TGTGCCAGCTCCCGTCCTAGCGAGGGTAATGAGCAGTTCTTC. Amino acids: CASSRPSEGNEQFF. The chain recombines TRBV18 with TRBJ2-1; D perhaps matches TRBD2 (6 bases). The CDR3 is 14 residues long. V was trimmed by 6 bases and J by 7 bases, leaving 16 bases between them. The germline CDR1 and CDR2 sequences are KGHSH and LQKENI.

V gene TRBV4-3 combines with J gene TRBJ2-2, with a weak D call TRBD1 (6 bases). This CDR3 has 14 amino acids. Trimming took off 9 bases at V and 0 bases at J, with 11 bases between the two ends. Germline values: CDR1 LGHNA, CDR2 YSLEER. DNA of the CDR3: TGCGCCAGTGGCAGGACAGCGAACACCGGGGAGCTGTTTTTT. This codes for CASGRTANTGELFF.

This rearrangement joins TRBV2 to TRBJ2-1; TRBD1 matches 9 bases. Germline CDR1 SNHLY, CDR2 FYNNEI. With 2 bases clipped from V and 15 bases from J, the junction kept 5 bases outside the gene matches. The CDR3 has 12 residues. The CDR3 sequence: CASSERDRVPFF. The DNA of the CDR3 is TGTGCCAGCAGTGAACGGGACAGGGTGCCGTTCTTC.

The rearrangement joins TRBV6-5 to TRBJ2-3, with TRBD1 matching over 7 bases. This CDR3 has 12 residues. Trimming at V came to 7 bases and at J to 6 bases, leaving 4 bases not matched to a gene. Germline CDR1 is MNHEY and CDR2 is SVGAGI. CDR3 sequence (DNA): TGTGCCAGCAACGGACAGGCGGATACGCAGTATTTT. Protein sequence: CASNGQADTQYF.

The V and J genes are TRBV12-5 and TRBJ2-2; D unclear. This CDR3 contains 14 residues. CDR1 is LGHNT and CDR2 is FRNRAP in the germline V gene. V lost 3 bases, J lost 2 bases, and 7 bases lay in between. The CDR3 is CASGFTENTGELFF. The DNA for the CDR3 is TGTGCTAGTGGTTTTACAGAAAACACCGGGGAGCTGTTTTTT.

This rearrangement joins TRBV3-1 (or the pseudogene TRBV3-2) to TRBJ2-1; weak D call: TRBD2 (5 bases). Trimming left V 0 bases short and J 5 bases short, with 14 bases between. In germline, CDR1 is LGHDT, CDR2 YNNKEL (reference sequence). This CDR3 comprises 16 residues. Here the CDR3 reads CASSQDPSGLDNEQFF. In nucleotides, the CDR3 is TGTGCCAGCAGCCAAGATCCTTCAGGACTCGACAATGAGCAGTTCTTC.

V and J are TRBV7-9 and TRBJ2-7, with TRBD1 identical over 8 bases. The V segment lost 3 bases and the J segment 0 bases; nucleotides outside the gene matches: 1. Looked up from germline, CDR1 is SEHNR and CDR2 is FQNEAQ (reference sequence). The CDR3 sequence is 14 residues long. This CDR3 reads CASSFQGASYEQYF. The CDR3 DNA reads as TGTGCCAGCAGCTTTCAGGGGGCCTCCTACGAGCAGTACTTC. The whole variable domain, filled in from reference TRBV7-9 and TRBJ2-7, reads DTGVSQNPRHKITKRGQNVTFRCDPISEHNRLYWYRQTLGQGPEFLTYFQNEAQLEKSRLLSDRFSAERPKGSFSTLEIQRTEQGDSAMYLCASSFQGASYEQYFGPGTRLTVT.

This clone has a handful of counts. This specimen includes other DNA sequences encoding the same CDR3. J is TRBJ1-1 and V is TRBV18, with 7 positions matching TRBD1. CDR1 is KGHSH, CDR2 LQKENI, per germline. The CDR3 is 12 amino acids. The trim removed 3 bases at V and 6 bases at J, leaving 1 base unmatched. The CDR3 spells CASSPQGAEAFF. The CDR3 nucleotides are TGTGCCAGCTCACCTCAGGGGGCTGAAGCTTTCTTT.